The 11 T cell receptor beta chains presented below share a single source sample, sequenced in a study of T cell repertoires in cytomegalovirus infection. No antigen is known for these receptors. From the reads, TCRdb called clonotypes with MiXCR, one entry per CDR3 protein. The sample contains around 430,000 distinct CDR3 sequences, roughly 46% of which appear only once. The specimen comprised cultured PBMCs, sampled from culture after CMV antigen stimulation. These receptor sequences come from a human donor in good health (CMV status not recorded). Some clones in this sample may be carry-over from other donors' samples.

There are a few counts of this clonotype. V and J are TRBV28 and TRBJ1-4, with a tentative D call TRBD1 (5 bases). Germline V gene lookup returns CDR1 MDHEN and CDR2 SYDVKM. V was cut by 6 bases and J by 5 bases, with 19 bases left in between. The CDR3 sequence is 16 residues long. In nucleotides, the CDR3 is TGTGCCAGCAGCCCCGCCGGCGGGGGTGGGAATGAAAAACTGTTTTTT. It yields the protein CASSPAGGGGNEKLFF.

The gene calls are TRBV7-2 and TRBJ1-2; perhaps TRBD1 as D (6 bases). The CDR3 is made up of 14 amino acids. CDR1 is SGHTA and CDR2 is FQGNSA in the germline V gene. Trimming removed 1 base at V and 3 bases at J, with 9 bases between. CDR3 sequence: CASSLGGADYGYTF. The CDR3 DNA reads TGTGCCAGCAGCTTAGGGGGGGCTGACTATGGCTACACCTTC.

DNA of the CDR3: TGTGCCAGCACCATCCGGCGGCAGGGGGCTTCCCCTGGCTATGGCTACACCTTC. Its protein is CASTIRRQGASPGYGYTF. J is TRBJ1-2 and V is TRBV7-4, with 8 bases identical to TRBD1. V gave up 7 bases and J gave up 4 bases; unmatched junction bases: 20. Germline values: CDR1 SGHVT, CDR2 SQSDAQ. The CDR3 spans 18 residues.

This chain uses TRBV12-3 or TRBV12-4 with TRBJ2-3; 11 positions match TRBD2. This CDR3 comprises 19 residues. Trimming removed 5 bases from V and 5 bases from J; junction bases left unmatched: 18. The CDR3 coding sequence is TGTGCCAGCAGTAAGCGGAAGCTATCGGGACTAGCGGTGGGAGATACGCAGTATTTT. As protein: CASSKRKLSGLAVGDTQYF.

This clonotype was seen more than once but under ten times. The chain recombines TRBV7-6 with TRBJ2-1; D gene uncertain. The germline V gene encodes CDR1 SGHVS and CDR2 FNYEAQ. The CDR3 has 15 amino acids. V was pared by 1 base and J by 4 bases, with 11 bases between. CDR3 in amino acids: CASSLGVLPYNEQFF. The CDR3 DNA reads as TGTGCCAGCAGCTTAGGGGTTCTACCTTACAATGAGCAGTTCTTC.

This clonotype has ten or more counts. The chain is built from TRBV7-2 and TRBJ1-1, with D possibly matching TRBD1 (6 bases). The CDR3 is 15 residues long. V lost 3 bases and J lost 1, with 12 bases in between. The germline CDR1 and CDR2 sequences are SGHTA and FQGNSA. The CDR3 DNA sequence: TGTGCCAGCAGCTTCAACAGGGAAGGGAACACTGAAGCTTTCTTT. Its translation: CASSFNREGNTEAFF.

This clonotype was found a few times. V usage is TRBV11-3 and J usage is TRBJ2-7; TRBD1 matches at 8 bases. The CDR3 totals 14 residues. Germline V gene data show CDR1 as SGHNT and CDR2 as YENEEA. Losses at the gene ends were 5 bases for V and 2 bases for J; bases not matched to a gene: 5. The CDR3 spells CASSDGTGAYEQYF. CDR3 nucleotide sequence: TGTGCCAGCAGCGACGGGACAGGCGCCTACGAGCAGTACTTC.

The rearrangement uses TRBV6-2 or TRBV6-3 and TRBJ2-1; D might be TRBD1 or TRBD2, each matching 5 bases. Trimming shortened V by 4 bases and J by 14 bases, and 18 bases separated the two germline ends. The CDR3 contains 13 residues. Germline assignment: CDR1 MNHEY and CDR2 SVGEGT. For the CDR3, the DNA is TGTGCCAGCAGTTCCGGGGCGCTAGAAGTTAAGTTCTTC. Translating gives CASSSGALEVKFF.

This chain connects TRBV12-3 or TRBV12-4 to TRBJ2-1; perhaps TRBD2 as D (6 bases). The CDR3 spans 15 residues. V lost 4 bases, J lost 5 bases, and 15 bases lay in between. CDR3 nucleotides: TGTGCCAGCAGTTATAGACCGGGACTGAACAATGAGCAGTTCTTC. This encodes CASSYRPGLNNEQFF.

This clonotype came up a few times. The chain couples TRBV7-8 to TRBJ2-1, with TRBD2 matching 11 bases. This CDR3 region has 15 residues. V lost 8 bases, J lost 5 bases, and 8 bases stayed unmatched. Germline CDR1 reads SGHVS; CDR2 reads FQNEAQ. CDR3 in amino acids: CASGRLAGGNNEQFF. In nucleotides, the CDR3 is TGTGCCAGCGGGCGGCTAGCGGGAGGCAACAATGAGCAGTTCTTC.

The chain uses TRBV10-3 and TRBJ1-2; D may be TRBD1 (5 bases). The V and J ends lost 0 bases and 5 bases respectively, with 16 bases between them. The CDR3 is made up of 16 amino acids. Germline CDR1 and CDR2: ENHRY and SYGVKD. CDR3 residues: CAISESAGTLRYGYTF. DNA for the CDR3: TGTGCCATCAGTGAGTCGGCGGGGACCCTTCGTTATGGCTACACCTTC.